Given below is one T cell receptor beta chain in context. A few counts support this clonotype. There is no known antigen for this receptor. The record has no base qualities; no much larger clone is one base away. TCR cDNA was synthesized by 5'RACE template switching, which introduced a universal primer site and unique molecular identifiers. Priming for cDNA synthesis came from both the TCR alpha and TCR beta constant segments. Library amplification used two PCR steps, and the second PCR step added sample barcodes and sequencing adapters. Libraries were sequenced on Illumina HiSeq 2500 (2x100 bp) or NovaSeq (2x150 bp). Concerning the study's data processing: MIGEC was used to demultiplex reads and collapse the reads into UMI consensus sequences, and MiXCR was used for V(D)J alignment. Vaccine-responding clonotypes were defined with edgeR using replicate PBMC samples, requiring FDR below 0.01 and a log2 fold change above 5 up to day 15. Each bulk clonotype was labeled CD4 or CD8 based on which sequenced repertoire, CD4 or CD8, contained the clonotype at higher abundance. The public reads were reprocessed in TCRdb via fastp at Q25 and MiXCR, keeping in-frame beta chains. Identical CDR3 protein sequences are pooled into one entry, listed with their most common genes and DNA. TCRdb, rather than the study authors, made the V and J calls. The sample table shows a few hundred thousand distinct CDR3 sequences, and 6.8% are seen once. The ten largest make up roughly a sixth of the sample.

This entry is derived from a study of T cells after yellow fever vaccination (dated by TCRdb to between 2019 and 2020). Context from the whole study: The SMART-Seq v4 Ultra Low Input RNA kit was used to prepare libraries from fractions with low cell numbers. Blood samples were taken at several timepoints before and after primary and secondary immunization, and bulk PBMC replicates and cell subsets were isolated. Two healthy male donors made up the cohort, one aged 18 to 29 years and the other aged 30 to 40 years. Bulk TCR alpha and beta repertoires were sequenced longitudinally to track T-cell clones before and after primary and booster YFV17D yellow fever vaccination.

CDR1 and CDR2 are drawn from the germline V gene (reference sequence): SEHNR, FQNEAQ. V drops 0 bases and J drops 4 bases, leaving 12 bases in between. The CDR3 numbers 15 residues from cysteine through phenylalanine. Only CDR3 DNA is held: 45 bases, read in frame from base 1. The research as a whole found: Most clones expanded after primary vaccination (about 96% of CD4 and around 89% of CD8) were re-detected after the booster, suggesting that broad memory maintenance occurred. The study included only a couple of donors, which limits how far the findings can be generalized. The secondary T-cell response was weaker than the primary response but faster, peaking on day 5 instead of day 15. A small share of clonotypes occurred in both CD4 and CD8 compartments, likely arising from convergent recombination. Because abundant contaminating clonotypes from the bulk population could be contained in FACS-sorted repertoires, computational filtering was required.

Reading the label with the study, this specimen's treatment or condition is: live attenuated yellow fever vaccine strain. Two biological replicates of bulk PBMCs were collected at each blood-draw timepoint. PBMCs were isolated from peripheral blood using a standard Ficoll-Paque protocol. RNA was extracted with TriZol from bulk PBMCs, CD4 and CD8 fractions, and dextramer-positive and dextramer-negative fractions. Sequencing used PBMCs, obtained more than 40 days after the first yellow fever vaccination. The sequence joins TRBV7-9 to TRBJ1-1, and possibly TRBD1, on 6 matching bases. This TCR came from a young man who received the YFV17D yellow fever vaccine. CDR3 loop: CASSLAYRDGTEAFF. The DNA reads TGTGCCAGCAGCTTAGCGTACAGGGACGGCACTGAAGCTTTCTTT.